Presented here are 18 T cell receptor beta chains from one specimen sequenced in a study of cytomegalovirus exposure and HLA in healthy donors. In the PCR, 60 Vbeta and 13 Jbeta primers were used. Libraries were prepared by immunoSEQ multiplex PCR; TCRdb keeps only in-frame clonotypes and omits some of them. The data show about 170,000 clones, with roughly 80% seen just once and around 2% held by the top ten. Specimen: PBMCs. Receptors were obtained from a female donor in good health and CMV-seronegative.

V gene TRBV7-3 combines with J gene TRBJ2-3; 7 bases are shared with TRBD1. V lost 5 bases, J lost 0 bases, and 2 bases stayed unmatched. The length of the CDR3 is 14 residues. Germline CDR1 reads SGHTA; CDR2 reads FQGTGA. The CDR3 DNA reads TGTGCCAGCAGCCGGGGACAGAGCACAGATACGCAGTATTTT. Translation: CASSRGQSTDTQYF.

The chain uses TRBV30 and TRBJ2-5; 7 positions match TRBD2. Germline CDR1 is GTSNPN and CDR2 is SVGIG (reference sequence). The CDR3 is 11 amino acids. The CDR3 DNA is TGTGCTCGGCGGCGGGGGGAGACCCAGTACTTC. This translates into CARRRGETQYF.

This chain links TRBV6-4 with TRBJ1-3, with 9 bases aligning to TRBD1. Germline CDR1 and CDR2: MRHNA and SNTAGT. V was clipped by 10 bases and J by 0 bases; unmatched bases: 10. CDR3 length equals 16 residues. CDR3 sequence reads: CANARGQGNSGNTIYF. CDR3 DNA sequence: TGTGCCAATGCGAGGGGACAGGGAAACTCTGGAAACACCATATATTTT.

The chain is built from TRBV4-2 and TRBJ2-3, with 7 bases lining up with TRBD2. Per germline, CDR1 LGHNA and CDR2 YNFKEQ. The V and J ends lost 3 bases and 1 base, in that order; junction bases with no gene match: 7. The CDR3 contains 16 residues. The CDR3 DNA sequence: TGTGCCAGCAGCCAGCTTACTAGCGAACGCACAGATACGCAGTATTTT. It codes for CASSQLTSERTDTQYF.

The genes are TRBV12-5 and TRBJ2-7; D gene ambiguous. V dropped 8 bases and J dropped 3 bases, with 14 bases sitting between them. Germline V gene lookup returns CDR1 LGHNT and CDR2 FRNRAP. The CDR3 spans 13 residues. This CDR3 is CASSRESLYEQYF. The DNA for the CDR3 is TGTGCTAGTTCTAGAGAGTCACTCTACGAGCAGTACTTC.

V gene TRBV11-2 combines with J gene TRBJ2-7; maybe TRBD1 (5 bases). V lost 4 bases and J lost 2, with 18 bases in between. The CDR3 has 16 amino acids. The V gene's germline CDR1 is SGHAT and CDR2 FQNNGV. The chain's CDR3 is CASSYNRYPFAYEQYF. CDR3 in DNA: TGTGCCAGCAGCTATAACAGGTATCCGTTCGCCTACGAGCAGTACTTC.

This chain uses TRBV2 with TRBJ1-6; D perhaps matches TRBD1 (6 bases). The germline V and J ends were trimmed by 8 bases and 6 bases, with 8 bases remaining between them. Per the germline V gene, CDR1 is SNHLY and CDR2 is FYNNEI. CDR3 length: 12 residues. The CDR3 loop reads CASFRGNSPLHF. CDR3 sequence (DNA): TGTGCCAGCTTCAGGGGTAATTCACCCCTCCACTTT.

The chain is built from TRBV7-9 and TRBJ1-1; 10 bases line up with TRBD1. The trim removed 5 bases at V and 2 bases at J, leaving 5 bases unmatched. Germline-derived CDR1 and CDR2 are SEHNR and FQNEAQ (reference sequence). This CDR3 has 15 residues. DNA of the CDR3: TGTGCCAGCAGCCCCGGGACAGGGGTTAACACTGAAGCTTTCTTT. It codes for CASSPGTGVNTEAFF.

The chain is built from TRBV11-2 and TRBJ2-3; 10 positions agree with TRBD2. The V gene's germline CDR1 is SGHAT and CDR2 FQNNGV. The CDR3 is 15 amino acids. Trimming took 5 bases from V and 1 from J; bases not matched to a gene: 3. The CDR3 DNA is TGTGCCAGCAGCGCTAGCGGGGGAGGCACAGATACGCAGTATTTT. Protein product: CASSASGGGTDTQYF.

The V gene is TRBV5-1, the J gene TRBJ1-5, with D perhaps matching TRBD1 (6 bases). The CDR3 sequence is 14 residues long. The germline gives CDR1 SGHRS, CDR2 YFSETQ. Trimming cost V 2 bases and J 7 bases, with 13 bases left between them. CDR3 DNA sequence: TGCGCCAGCAGCTTCGAACAGGGTGGACAGCCCCAGCATTTT. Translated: CASSFEQGGQPQHF. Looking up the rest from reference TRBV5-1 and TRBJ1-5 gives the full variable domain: KAGVTQTPRYLIKTRGQQVTLSCSPISGHRSVSWYQQTPGQGLQFLFEYFSETQRNKGNFPGRFSGRQFSNSRSEMNVSTLELGDSALYLCASSFEQGGQPQHFGDGTRLSIL.

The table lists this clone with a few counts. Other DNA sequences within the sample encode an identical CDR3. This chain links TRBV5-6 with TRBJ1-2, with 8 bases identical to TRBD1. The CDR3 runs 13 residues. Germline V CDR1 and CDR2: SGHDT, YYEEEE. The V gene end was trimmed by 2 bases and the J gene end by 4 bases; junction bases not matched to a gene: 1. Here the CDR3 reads CASSLDRGYGYTF. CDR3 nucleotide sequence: TGTGCCAGCAGCTTAGACAGGGGCTATGGCTACACCTTC.

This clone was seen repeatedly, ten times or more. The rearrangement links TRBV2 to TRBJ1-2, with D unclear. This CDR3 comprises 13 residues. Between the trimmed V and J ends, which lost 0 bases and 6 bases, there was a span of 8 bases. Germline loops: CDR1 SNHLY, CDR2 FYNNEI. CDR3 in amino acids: CASSEAHSDGYTF. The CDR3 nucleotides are TGTGCCAGCAGTGAAGCTCACAGTGATGGCTACACCTTC.

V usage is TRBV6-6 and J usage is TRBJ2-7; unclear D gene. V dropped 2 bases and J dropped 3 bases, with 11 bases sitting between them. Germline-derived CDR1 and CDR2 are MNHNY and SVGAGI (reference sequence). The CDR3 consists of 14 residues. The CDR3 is CASSYRQALYEQYF. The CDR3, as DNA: TGTGCCAGCAGTTACCGGCAGGCCCTCTACGAGCAGTACTTC.

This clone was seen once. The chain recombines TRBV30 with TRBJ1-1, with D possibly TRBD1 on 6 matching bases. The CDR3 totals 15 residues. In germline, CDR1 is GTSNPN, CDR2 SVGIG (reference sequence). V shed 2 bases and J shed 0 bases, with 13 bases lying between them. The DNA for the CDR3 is TGTGCCTGGAGTCCCGGGTGGGACATGAACACTGAAGCTTTCTTT. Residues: CAWSPGWDMNTEAFF.

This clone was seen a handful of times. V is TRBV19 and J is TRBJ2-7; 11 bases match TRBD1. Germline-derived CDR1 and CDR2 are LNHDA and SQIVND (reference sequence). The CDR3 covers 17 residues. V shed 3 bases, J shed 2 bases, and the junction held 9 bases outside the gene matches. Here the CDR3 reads CASSMRPGQGGTYEQYF. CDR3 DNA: TGTGCCAGTAGTATGAGGCCGGGACAGGGGGGAACCTACGAGCAGTACTTC.

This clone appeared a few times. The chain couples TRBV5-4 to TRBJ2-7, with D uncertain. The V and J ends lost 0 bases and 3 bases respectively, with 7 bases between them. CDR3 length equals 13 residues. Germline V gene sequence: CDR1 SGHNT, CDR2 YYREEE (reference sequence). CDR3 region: CASSLASVYEQYF. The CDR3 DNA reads TGTGCCAGCAGCTTGGCCTCTGTCTACGAGCAGTACTTC.

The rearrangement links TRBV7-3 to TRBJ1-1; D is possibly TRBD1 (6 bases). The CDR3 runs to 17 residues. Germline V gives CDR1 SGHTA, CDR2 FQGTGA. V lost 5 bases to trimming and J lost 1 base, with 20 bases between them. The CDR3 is CASSPAVYYRANTEAFF. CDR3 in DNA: TGTGCCAGCAGCCCCGCGGTTTACTACAGGGCGAACACTGAAGCTTTCTTT.

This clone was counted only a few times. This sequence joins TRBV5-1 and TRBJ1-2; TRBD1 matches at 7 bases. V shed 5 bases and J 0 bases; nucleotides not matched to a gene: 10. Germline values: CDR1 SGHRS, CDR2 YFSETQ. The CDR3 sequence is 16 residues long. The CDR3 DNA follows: TGCGCCAGCAGATATTCGGACAGGACTACTAACTATGGCTACACCTTC. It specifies CASRYSDRTTNYGYTF.